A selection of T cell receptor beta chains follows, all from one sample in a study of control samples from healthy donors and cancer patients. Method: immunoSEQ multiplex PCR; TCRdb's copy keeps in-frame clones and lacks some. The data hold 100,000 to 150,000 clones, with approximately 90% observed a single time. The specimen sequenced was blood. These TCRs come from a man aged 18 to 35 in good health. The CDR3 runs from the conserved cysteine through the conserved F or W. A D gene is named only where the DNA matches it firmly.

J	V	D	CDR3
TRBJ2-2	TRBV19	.	CASSQRALGTGELFF
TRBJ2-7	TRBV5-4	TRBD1	CASSFPGQDAYEQYF
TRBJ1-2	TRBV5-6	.	CASRADNYGYTF
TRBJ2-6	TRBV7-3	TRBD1	CASSSQTGAGANVLTF
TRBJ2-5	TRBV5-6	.	CASSLLGSEAQETQYF
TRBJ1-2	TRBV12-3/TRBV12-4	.	CASSFEGIGYTF
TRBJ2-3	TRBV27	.	CASSEKSTDTQYF
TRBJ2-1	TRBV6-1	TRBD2	CASSDGGVSNEQFF
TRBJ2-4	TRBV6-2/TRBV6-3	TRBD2	CASSYLSGGAAKNIQYF
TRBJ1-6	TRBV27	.	CATRIYNSPLHF
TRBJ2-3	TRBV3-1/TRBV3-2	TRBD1	CASSRTGGDTQYF
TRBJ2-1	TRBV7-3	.	CASSPGGVRVEQFF
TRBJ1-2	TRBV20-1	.	CSASPLGVGRGYTF
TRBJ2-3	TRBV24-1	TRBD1	CATQGEDTQYF
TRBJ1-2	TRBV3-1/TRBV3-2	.	CASSQVPGDYTF
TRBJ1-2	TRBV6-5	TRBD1	CASSPGTGRFGYTF
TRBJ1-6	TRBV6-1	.	CASSEEVRGSTIDSPLHF
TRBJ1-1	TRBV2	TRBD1	CARRQGNTEAFF
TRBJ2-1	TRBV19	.	CASSILALGYNEQFF
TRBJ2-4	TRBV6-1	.	CASSAYPMGTKNIQYF
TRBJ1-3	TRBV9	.	CASSPRGGISSGNTIYF
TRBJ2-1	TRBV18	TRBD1	CASSHYSPGQGHYNEQFF
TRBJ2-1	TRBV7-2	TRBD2	CASSQRPRGYYNEQFF
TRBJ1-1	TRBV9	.	CASSVQGFDTEAFF
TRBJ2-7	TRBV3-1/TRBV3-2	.	CASSQDYTGTYEQYF
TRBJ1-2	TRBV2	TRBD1	CASSDRGRGGYTF
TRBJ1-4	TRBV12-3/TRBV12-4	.	CASRFRGEKLFF
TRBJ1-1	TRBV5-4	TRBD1	CASRPGQGAENTEAFF
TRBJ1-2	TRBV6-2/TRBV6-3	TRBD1	CASSYSTGGYGYTF
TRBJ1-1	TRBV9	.	CASSVEPNTEAFF
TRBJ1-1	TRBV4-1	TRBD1	CASKGQGGVGTEAFF
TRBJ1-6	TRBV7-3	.	CASSLGGSYNSPLHF
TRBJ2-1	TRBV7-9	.	CASSLAGIEVQSEQFF
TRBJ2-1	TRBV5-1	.	CASSLGVGNEQFF
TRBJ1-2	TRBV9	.	CASSVEARGHGGYTF
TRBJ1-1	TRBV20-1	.	CSASVGLNTEAFF
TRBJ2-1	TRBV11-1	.	CASKHGTLPADEQFF
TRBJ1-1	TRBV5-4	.	CASSLAPDTEAFF
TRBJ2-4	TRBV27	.	CASSWGGALPAKNIQYF
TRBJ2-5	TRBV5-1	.	CASSLGGPVETQYF
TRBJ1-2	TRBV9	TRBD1	CASSVEDRVRGYTF
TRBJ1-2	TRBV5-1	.	CASSLAGYGYTF
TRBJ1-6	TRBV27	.	CASRTTGTSPPLHF
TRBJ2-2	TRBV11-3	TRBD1	CASSLQGIEDTGELFF
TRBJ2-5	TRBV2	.	CASSEQGGYQETQYF
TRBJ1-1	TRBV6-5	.	CASRLAGNTEAFF